This T cell receptor (beta chain) was documented in a study of shared clonotypes between healthy human individuals. The overall study: Per donor, three plates held CD4 naive cells, three held CD4 memory, two held CD8 naive and one held CD8 memory.

When replicate PCRs were run on sorted subsets, they used about 200 ng DNA, 28,000 or so T cell genomes. Sequenced by immunoSEQ multiplex PCR; TCRdb stores in-frame clones only, minus some. The sample holds 2 million to 2.5 million clones, around 95% seen once. Healthy HIV-negative adults with no recent acute infections or vaccinations were recruited as donors. Donors, without exception, were Caucasian adults residing in Nashville, Tennessee. Unmatched junction bases numbered 3, after V lost 3 bases and J lost 2 bases. Looked up from germline, CDR1 is ENHRY and CDR2 is SYGVKD. The CDR3 runs 14 residues.

V and J are TRBV10-3 and TRBJ2-7; 8 bases fit TRBD2. The sequence was obtained from a man aged 18 to 35 in good health. Sequencing was performed on naive CD4+ T cells sorted from blood. Subset of the sample: CD45RA+ positively selected. The CDR3 reads CAISDPGGTYEQYF. The CDR3 DNA sequence: TGTGCCATCAGTGACCCGGGGGGGACCTACGAGCAGTACTTC.